This is a list of T cell receptor beta chains from one sample in a study of CD8 T cells in ankylosing spondylitis. TCRdb called the 5' RACE reads again in MiXCR, with one record for every CDR3 protein. The sample lists 700,000 or so distinct CDR3 sequences; under 20% were seen once. Sample: blood, either unsorted or a sorted T cell fraction (not recorded which). All receptors derive from a male donor with ankylosing spondylitis. CDR3s include the opening cysteine and the closing phenylalanine or tryptophan. Each record gives: J gene, V gene, D gene, clone size, CDR3 protein, CDR3 DNA. D genes are given only for firm matches. Some rows mark clone size as missing; the rest say once, few, many or name a class of expanded clone.

>TRBJ1-5|TRBV20-1|.|.
CSARDFASGNQPQHF
TGCAGTGCTAGAGATTTCGCCAGCGGGAATCAGCCCCAGCATTTT
>TRBJ1-1|TRBV20-1|TRBD1|few
CSALGQDTEAFF
TGCAGTGCTCTGGGACAGGACACTGAAGCTTTCTTT
>TRBJ2-7|TRBV4-1|TRBD2|once
CASSLGGGAVYEQYF
TGCGCCAGCAGCCTGGGCGGGGGGGCGGTCTACGAGCAGTACTTC
>TRBJ2-5|TRBV12-3/TRBV12-4|.|few
CASRRVDRAQYF
TGTGCCAGCAGAAGGGTGGACCGGGCCCAGTACTTC
>TRBJ2-3|TRBV5-1|.|.
CASSGWDRTDTQYF
TGCGCCAGCAGCGGATGGGACCGCACAGATACGCAGTATTTT
>TRBJ1-3|TRBV4-1|TRBD1|.
CASSLGQGLGNTIYF
TGCGCCAGCAGCCTCGGACAGGGGCTCGGAAACACCATATATTTT
>TRBJ2-2|TRBV12-3/TRBV12-4|TRBD2|many
CASSLSGLVEPGELFF
TGTGCCAGCAGTTTATCCGGACTAGTAGAACCCGGGGAGCTGTTTTTT
>TRBJ2-1|TRBV27|TRBD2|.
CASRIMGTSGTSYNEQFF
TGTGCCAGCAGAATAATGGGGACTAGCGGGACTTCCTACAATGAGCAGTTCTTC
>TRBJ2-5|TRBV12-3/TRBV12-4|TRBD2|many
CASSPGTSGGAGETQYF
TGTGCCAGCAGTCCTGGGACTAGCGGGGGGGCCGGAGAGACCCAGTACTTC
>TRBJ2-1|TRBV6-5|TRBD2|few
CASSCSRAGGGISYNEQFF
TGTGCCAGCAGTTGTTCGCGGGCCGGGGGGGGTATTTCCTACAATGAGCAGTTCTTC
>TRBJ2-5|TRBV20-1|TRBD2|.
CSAFGGSSGSLETQYF
TGCAGTGCCTTTGGGGGGTCTAGCGGGAGTCTTGAGACCCAGTACTTC
>TRBJ2-5|TRBV14|.|few
CASSQVAGIQKTQYF
TGTGCCAGCAGCCAAGTGGCAGGGATTCAGAAGACCCAGTACTTC
>TRBJ2-7|TRBV7-2|TRBD1|.
CASSEFPGQGGYEQYF
TGTGCCAGCAGCGAATTCCCGGGACAGGGGGGCTACGAGCAGTACTTC
>TRBJ1-2|TRBV7-9|.|.
CASSTNTQPTYGYTF
TGTGCCAGCAGCACTAATACGCAGCCAACCTATGGCTACACCTTC
>TRBJ1-1|TRBV29-1|.|few
CSVVPGSTEAFF
TGCAGCGTTGTTCCGGGAAGCACTGAAGCTTTCTTT
>TRBJ2-7|TRBV29-1|.|once
CSVETLQGEGKYEQYF
TGCAGCGTTGAGACCCTACAGGGTGAGGGGAAATACGAGCAGTACTTC
>TRBJ1-1|TRBV10-3|.|.
CAIREDRENTEAFF
TGTGCCATCAGGGAAGACAGAGAAAACACTGAAGCTTTCTTT
>TRBJ2-1|TRBV7-9|TRBD2|.
CASSSYTGTSDYNEQFF
TGTGCCAGCAGCTCGTACACCGGGACTAGCGATTACAATGAGCAGTTCTTC
>TRBJ2-2|TRBV7-2|TRBD2|many
CASSLAGLAAGELFF
TGTGCCAGCAGTTTAGCGGGACTCGCAGCCGGGGAGCTGTTTTTT
>TRBJ1-2|TRBV12-3/TRBV12-4|TRBD1|few
CASSFDRGRGYTF
TGTGCCAGCAGTTTCGACAGGGGTCGAGGCTACACCTTC